This TCR beta chain was obtained from a study of technical replicates of blood from a few donors. The V and J ends lost 0 bases and 5 bases, in that order; junction bases with no gene match: 4. In germline, CDR1 is PRHDT, CDR2 FYEKMQ (reference sequence). The length of the CDR3 is 16 residues. This table comes from immunoSEQ multiplex PCR, and its TCRdb copy is limited to in-frame clones, with some not included. This table has about 66,000 clones, roughly nine tenths appearing once. This TCR was sampled from a human donor in good health. Source material: T cells isolated from PBMCs. The genes are TRBV13 and TRBJ2-3; TRBD1 agrees at 11 bases. The CDR3 reads CASSLGGQGAGDTQYF. CDR3 in DNA: TGTGCCAGCAGCTTAGGAGGACAGGGGGCAGGAGATACGCAGTATTTT.